This T cell receptor (beta chain) was recorded in a study of metastatic and nonmetastatic thyroid tumors. Study information: Repertoire comparison spanned blood and tumor or nodule tissue of malignant and benign thyroid patients.

This clone was detected only a few times. Its antigen is still unknown. A much larger clone differs from this one at a single base, so this may be a read error. All patients were treatment-naive before thyroid surgery. In the original analysis: Across clinicopathological groups, CDR3 differences served as the basis for building a distant-metastasis classifier for papillary thyroid cancer. TCRdb re-called clones from the PCR reads using MiXCR. Clone size and V and J calls follow TCRdb, not the original study. The table has almost 85,000 clones, around 12% seen once. The CDR3 length is 13 residues. The germline gives CDR1 MNHEY, CDR2 SMNVEV (reference sequence). Deletions cut 5 bases from V and 11 bases from J, with 15 bases between. Study-level findings and limits: In blood and tumor, TCR beta diversity was reportedly significantly higher in malignant thyroid tumors than in benign nodules.

V gene TRBV27 combines with J gene TRBJ1-4; the D gene is possibly TRBD1 (6 bases). The sample consisted of tumor tissue. This receptor was obtained from a female donor with papillary thyroid cancer or a benign thyroid nodule (not recorded which). Some clones in this sample may be carry-over from other donors' samples. The CDR3 coding sequence is TGTGCCAGCAGTATGGGACACGGGGGGAAACTGTTTTTT. It is translated as CASSMGHGGKLFF.